These 18 T cell receptor beta chains came from one sample sequenced in a study of blood T cell repertoires in COVID-19. The data were produced by immunoSEQ multiplex PCR, yet TCRdb's version contains in-frame clones alone and is incomplete. The profile shows 96,000 or so clones, 90% to 95% of them singletons. Sample: peripheral blood. These receptors were obtained from a man between 60 and 75 years old with acute or convalescent COVID-19.

The V gene is TRBV7-2, the J gene TRBJ2-7; D is undetermined. The V end lost 1 base, the J end lost 2 bases, and 3 bases lay between the germline ends. The CDR3 is 12 residues long. Germline V lookup: CDR1 SGHTA, CDR2 FQGNSA. Here the CDR3 reads CASSLVTYEQYF. DNA for the CDR3: TGTGCCAGCAGCTTAGTTACCTACGAGCAGTACTTC.

The V gene is TRBV7-9, the J gene TRBJ2-7, with 7 bases fitting TRBD2. CDR1 is SEHNR and CDR2 is FQNEAQ in the germline V gene (reference sequence). The ends lost 1 base at V and 5 bases at J; junction bases unmatched: 17. The length of the CDR3 is 18 residues. CDR3: CASSLGAGVGLEINEQYF. The DNA for the CDR3 is TGTGCCAGCAGCTTAGGGGCGGGAGTAGGACTAGAGATTAACGAGCAGTACTTC.

This sequence joins TRBV7-2 and TRBJ2-7, with 7 bases aligning to TRBD1. This CDR3 is built from 14 residues. Losses at the gene ends were 5 bases for V and 6 bases for J; bases not matched to a gene: 10. Germline V CDR1 and CDR2: SGHTA, FQGNSA. The CDR3 loop reads CASSPGQWAFEQYF. In DNA form, the CDR3 reads TGTGCCAGCAGCCCGGGACAGTGGGCCTTCGAGCAGTACTTC.

This chain joins TRBV10-3 and TRBJ2-7, with D possibly TRBD1 on 7 matching bases. V dropped 5 bases and J dropped 6 bases, with 20 bases sitting between them. The V gene's germline CDR1 is ENHRY and CDR2 SYGVKD. CDR3 length: 15 amino acids. The CDR3 here is CAISLRGTVLREQYF. The CDR3 DNA reads as TGTGCCATCAGTCTTCGGGGGACAGTTCTACGCGAGCAGTACTTC.

The rearrangement links TRBV18 to TRBJ2-1; 12 positions agree with TRBD2. Trimming took 6 bases from V and 5 from J; bases not matched to a gene: 8. The CDR3 is made up of 16 amino acids. The germline V gene has CDR1 KGHSH and CDR2 LQKENI. The CDR3 region is CASSGLAGYTDNEQFF. In DNA, the CDR3 is TGTGCCAGCTCCGGACTAGCGGGATACACAGACAATGAGCAGTTCTTC. The complete variable domain, with remaining parts taken from reference TRBV18 and TRBJ2-1, reads NAGVMQNPRHLVRRRGQEARLRCSPMKGHSHVYWYRQLPEEGLKFMVYLQKENIIDESGMPKERFSAEFPKEGPSILRIQQVVRGDSAAYFCASSGLAGYTDNEQFFGPGTRLTVL.

This chain links TRBV15 with TRBJ1-4; 10 bases map to TRBD1. The CDR3 contains 17 residues. Germline V gene data show CDR1 as LNHNV and CDR2 as YYDKDF (reference sequence). Trimming cost V 5 bases and J 8 bases; bases outside gene matches: 14. The CDR3 sequence is CATSGRQGARGKEKLFF. As DNA, the CDR3 is TGTGCCACCAGCGGGAGACAGGGGGCGCGGGGGAAAGAAAAACTGTTTTTT.

This rearrangement joins TRBV18 to TRBJ1-1; perhaps TRBD1 as D (6 bases). The CDR3 spans 14 residues. Trimming shortened V by 0 bases and J by 2 bases, and 7 bases separated the two germline ends. Germline CDR1 is KGHSH and CDR2 is LQKENI. The CDR3 DNA is TGTGCCAGCTCACCACCGGACAGTAACACTGAAGCTTTCTTT. As protein: CASSPPDSNTEAFF.

This clone was observed once. The rearrangement links TRBV19 to TRBJ1-5, with D uncertain. Germline CDR1 and CDR2: LNHDA and SQIVND (reference sequence). The V end lost 6 bases, the J end lost 11 bases, and 14 bases lay between the germline ends. This CDR3 is 12 amino acids long. The CDR3 is CASRGVDSSQHF. For the CDR3, the DNA is TGTGCCAGTAGAGGCGTGGACTCTTCCCAGCATTTT.

DNA for the CDR3: TGTGCCAGCAGCCAAGAACCAGCGGGAGGGGGAGAGACCCAGTACTTC. Its protein is CASSQEPAGGGETQYF. The V call is TRBV4-2, the J call TRBJ2-5; 10 bases map to TRBD2. The CDR3 totals 16 residues. The V and J ends lost 0 bases and 4 bases, in that order; junction bases with no gene match: 5. CDR1 is LGHNA, CDR2 YNFKEQ, per germline.

V usage is TRBV19 and J usage is TRBJ1-3; TRBD1 aligns across 9 bases. V lost 5 bases to trimming and J lost 0 bases; unmatched junction nucleotides: 8. CDR3 size: 17 residues. CDR1 LNHDA and CDR2 SQIVND come from the germline V gene (reference sequence). DNA of the CDR3: TGTGCCAGTAGTCCTTGGACAGGGGCCGTCTCTGGAAACACCATATATTTT. This translates into CASSPWTGAVSGNTIYF.

The rearrangement links TRBV5-1 to TRBJ1-2, with 8 nucleotides matching TRBD1. Germline assignment: CDR1 SGHRS and CDR2 YFSETQ. The CDR3 spans 14 residues. Germline trimming cut 5 bases from V and 1 base from J; bases unmatched to any gene: 4. The CDR3 region is CASSGQGGNYGYTF. In nucleotides, the CDR3 is TGCGCCAGCAGTGGACAGGGCGGTAACTATGGCTACACCTTC.

The chain links TRBV28 to TRBJ1-5; D is ambiguous. This CDR3 is built from 12 residues. Trimming took 8 bases from V and 3 from J, leaving 8 bases between them. Germline V gene sequence: CDR1 MDHEN, CDR2 SYDVKM. The CDR3 DNA follows: TGTGCCAGCGGGAGCCACAATCAGCCCCAGCATTTT. Its protein product is CASGSHNQPQHF.

The V gene is TRBV5-4, the J gene TRBJ2-7; 8 nucleotides line up with TRBD1. The CDR3 is made up of 17 amino acids. Germline trimming cut 0 bases from V and 4 bases from J; bases unmatched to any gene: 12. CDR1 is SGHNT, CDR2 YYREEE, per germline (reference sequence). CDR3 in DNA: TGTGCCAGCAGCTTGGGGCAGGGGGCGGCTTCCCCGTACGAGCAGTACTTC. This encodes CASSLGQGAASPYEQYF.

The rearrangement uses TRBV27 and TRBJ2-1, with 13 bases aligning to TRBD2. This CDR3 comprises 18 residues. Germline V lookup: CDR1 MNHEY, CDR2 SMNVEV (reference sequence). V trimming: 6 bases; J trimming: 1 base; junction bases outside the gene matches: 9. CDR3 bases: TGTGCCAGCAGCCTACTAGCGGGAGGGGCGGGTTCCTACAATGAGCAGTTCTTC. Translated: CASSLLAGGAGSYNEQFF.

CDR3 loop: CASSPPWGQHNEQFF. CDR3 nucleotide sequence: TGTGCCAGCAGCCCCCCGTGGGGGCAGCACAATGAGCAGTTCTTC. This chain joins TRBV7-9 and TRBJ2-1, with a weak D call TRBD1 (6 bases). The CDR3 length is 15 residues. CDR1 and CDR2 (germline): SEHNR, FQNEAQ (reference sequence). V shed 5 bases and J shed 5 bases, with 16 bases lying between them.

The chain uses TRBV27 and TRBJ2-5, with TRBD1 matching over 7 bases. J lost 4 bases, V lost 8 bases, and 7 bases had no gene match. CDR1 MNHEY and CDR2 SMNVEV come from the germline V gene (reference sequence). CDR3 size: 13 residues. CDR3 in amino acids: CASRQGSGETQYF. The CDR3 region has the DNA TGTGCCAGCCGACAGGGTTCAGGAGAGACCCAGTACTTC.

J is TRBJ1-4 and V is TRBV7-6, with D perhaps matching TRBD1 (6 bases). Per germline, CDR1 SGHVS and CDR2 FNYEAQ. V gave up 5 bases and J gave up 10 bases, with 23 bases separating them. The CDR3 covers 16 residues. CDR3 coding DNA: TGTGCCAGCAGCCCAAACACAGGGAGCCGGATGGGAAAACTGTTTTTT. This translates into CASSPNTGSRMGKLFF. The full variable domain, with the rest looked up from reference TRBV7-6 and TRBJ1-4, is GAGVSQSPRYKVTKRGQDVALRCDPISGHVSLYWYRQALGQGPEFLTYFNYEAQQDKSGLPNDRFSAERPEGSISTLTIQRTEQRDSAMYRCASSPNTGSRMGKLFFGSGTQLSVL.

V is TRBV28 and J is TRBJ2-1, with TRBD1 matching 9 bases. Germline CDR1 and CDR2: MDHEN and SYDVKM. This CDR3 has 15 residues. Trimming cost V 7 bases and J 4 bases; bases outside gene matches: 8. CDR3 DNA sequence: TGTGCCAGCATCCTAGGGACAGGGAGGTACAATGAGCAGTTCTTC. This gives the protein CASILGTGRYNEQFF.